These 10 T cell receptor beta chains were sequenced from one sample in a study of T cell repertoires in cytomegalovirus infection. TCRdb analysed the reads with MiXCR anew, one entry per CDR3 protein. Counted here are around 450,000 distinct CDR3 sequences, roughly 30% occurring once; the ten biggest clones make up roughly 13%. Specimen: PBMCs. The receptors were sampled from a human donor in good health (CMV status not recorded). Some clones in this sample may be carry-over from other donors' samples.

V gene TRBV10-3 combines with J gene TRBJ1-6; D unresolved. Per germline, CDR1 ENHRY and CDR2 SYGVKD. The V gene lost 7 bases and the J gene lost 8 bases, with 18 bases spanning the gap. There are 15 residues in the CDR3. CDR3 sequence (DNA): TGTGCCATCAATCCAGACGGCCCTCGTTATTCACCCCTCCACTTT. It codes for CAINPDGPRYSPLHF.

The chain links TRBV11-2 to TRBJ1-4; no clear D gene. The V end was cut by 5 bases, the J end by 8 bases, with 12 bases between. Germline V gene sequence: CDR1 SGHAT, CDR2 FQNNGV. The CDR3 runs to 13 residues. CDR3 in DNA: TGTGCCAGCAGCCCCCCTACGTACGAAAAACTGTTTTTT. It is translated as CASSPPTYEKLFF.

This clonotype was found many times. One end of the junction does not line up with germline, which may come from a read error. CDR3 in amino acids: CASSLASKEKLYF. The CDR3 DNA is TGTGCCAGCAGCTTAGCATCGAAGGAGAAATTATACTTC. The chain carries TRBV7-6 and TRBJ1-2; no firm D call. Looked up from germline, CDR1 is SGHVS and CDR2 is FNYEAQ. This CDR3 contains 13 residues.

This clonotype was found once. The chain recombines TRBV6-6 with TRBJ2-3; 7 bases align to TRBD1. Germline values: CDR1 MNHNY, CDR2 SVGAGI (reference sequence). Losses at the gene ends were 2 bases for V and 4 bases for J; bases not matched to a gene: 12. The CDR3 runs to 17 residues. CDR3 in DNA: TGTGCCAGCAGTTACGACCCCGTGACAGGGTGGCCAGATACGCAGTATTTT. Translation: CASSYDPVTGWPDTQYF.

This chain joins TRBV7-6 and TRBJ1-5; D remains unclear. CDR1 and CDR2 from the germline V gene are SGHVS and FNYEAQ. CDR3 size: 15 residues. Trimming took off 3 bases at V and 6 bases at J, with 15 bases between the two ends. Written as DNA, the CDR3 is TGTGCCAGCAGCTTCGAAGGGCAGGTCTGTCAGCCCCAGCATTTT. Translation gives CASSFEGQVCQPQHF.

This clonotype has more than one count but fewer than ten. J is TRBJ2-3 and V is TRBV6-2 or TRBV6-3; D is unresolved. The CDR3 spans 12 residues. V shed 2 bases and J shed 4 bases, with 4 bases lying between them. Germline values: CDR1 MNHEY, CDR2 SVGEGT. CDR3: CASSYKADTQYF. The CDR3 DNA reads TGTGCCAGCAGTTACAAAGCAGATACGCAGTATTTT.

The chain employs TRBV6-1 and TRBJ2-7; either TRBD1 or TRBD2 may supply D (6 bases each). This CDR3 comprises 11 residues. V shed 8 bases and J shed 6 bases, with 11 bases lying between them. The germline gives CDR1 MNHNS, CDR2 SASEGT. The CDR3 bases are TGTGCCAGCTGCACGGGGGCCGAGCAGTACTTC. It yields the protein CASCTGAEQYF.

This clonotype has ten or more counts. In DNA, the CDR3 is TGTGCCAGCAGCTTAGTAGCGGGGGGGCTGACAGACCAAGAGACCCAGTACTTC. Protein: CASSLVAGGLTDQETQYF. The rearrangement links TRBV7-2 to TRBJ2-5; TRBD2 aligns across 11 bases. The J segment lost 0 bases and the V segment lost 1 base, leaving 7 bases of the junction unmatched. Germline CDR1 is SGHTA and CDR2 is FQGNSA. The CDR3 loop spans 18 amino acids.

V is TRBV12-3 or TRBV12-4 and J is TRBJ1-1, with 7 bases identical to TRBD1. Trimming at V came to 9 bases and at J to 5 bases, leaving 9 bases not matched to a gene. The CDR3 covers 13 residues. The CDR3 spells CASTPNRGTEAFF. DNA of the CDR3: TGTGCCAGTACCCCAAACAGGGGAACTGAAGCTTTCTTT.

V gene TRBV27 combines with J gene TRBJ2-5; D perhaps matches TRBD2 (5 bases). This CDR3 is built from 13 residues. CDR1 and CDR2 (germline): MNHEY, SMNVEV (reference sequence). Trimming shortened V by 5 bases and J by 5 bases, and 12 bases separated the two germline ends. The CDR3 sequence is CASSRGSRETQYF. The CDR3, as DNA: TGTGCCAGCAGTCGCGGGTCGAGGGAGACCCAGTACTTC.